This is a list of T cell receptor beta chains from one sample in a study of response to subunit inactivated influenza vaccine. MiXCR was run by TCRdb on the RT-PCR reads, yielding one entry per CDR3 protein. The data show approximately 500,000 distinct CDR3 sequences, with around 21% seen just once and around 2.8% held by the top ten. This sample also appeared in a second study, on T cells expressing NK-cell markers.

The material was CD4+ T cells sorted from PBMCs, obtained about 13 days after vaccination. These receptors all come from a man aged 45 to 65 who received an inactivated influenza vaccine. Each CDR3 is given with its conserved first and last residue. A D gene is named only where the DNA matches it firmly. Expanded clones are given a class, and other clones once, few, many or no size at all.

TGCAGTGCTACCCCAGCGGGGGCTGTAGATACGCAGTATTTT | CSATPAGAVDTQYF | few | TRBV20-1 | TRBD2 | TRBJ2-3
TGTGCCAGCAGTTCGTTAGGGGCTGGAAACACCATATATTTT | CASSSLGAGNTIYF | - | TRBV6-5 | - | TRBJ1-3
TGCGCCAGCAGCTTGGCAGGCTCAAACCTTGGAAACACCATATATTTT | CASSLAGSNLGNTIYF | - | TRBV5-1 | - | TRBJ1-3
TGTGCCAGCGGCAAAAGTGGGTCCACAGCCGGGGAGCTGTTTTTT | CASGKSGSTAGELFF | few | TRBV12-3/TRBV12-4 | - | TRBJ2-2
TGTGCCAGCAGCTTATCCGAGTTATCCTACGAGCAGTACTTC | CASSLSELSYEQYF | - | TRBV7-9 | - | TRBJ2-7
TGTGCCAGCAGCTTAGATCACACCGGCTCCTACGAGCAGTACTTC | CASSLDHTGSYEQYF | few | TRBV7-2 | - | TRBJ2-7
TGTGCCATCAGTGAGCGCCGGACTAGCGGGGGTATAGATACGCAGTATTTT | CAISERRTSGGIDTQYF | - | TRBV10-3 | TRBD2 | TRBJ2-3
TGCGCCAGCAGCATGGGACAGGGGATCCAATCCACAGATACGCAGTATTTT | CASSMGQGIQSTDTQYF | - | TRBV5-1 | TRBD1 | TRBJ2-3
TGCGCCAGCAGCTCGAACCGGGGGACAGGGAATTACGAGCAGTACTTC | CASSSNRGTGNYEQYF | - | TRBV5-1 | TRBD1 | TRBJ2-7
TGTGCCACCAGCAAAGCCGGGGGGAGGATGAACACTGAAGCTTTCTTT | CATSKAGGRMNTEAFF | - | TRBV15 | - | TRBJ1-1
TGCGCCAGCAGCTTGGGGGCAGGGCCCACCGGGGAGCTGTTTTTT | CASSLGAGPTGELFF | - | TRBV5-1 | - | TRBJ2-2
TGTGCCAGCAGCGGACGGACAGGGGGGAAGACCCAGTACTTC | CASSGRTGGKTQYF | - | TRBV11-3 | TRBD1 | TRBJ2-5
TGTGCCAGCAATAGGGGATCTGGAAACACCATATATTTT | CASNRGSGNTIYF | - | TRBV14 | - | TRBJ1-3
TGCGCCAGCAGTCAATTTCTTCGTGACACCCCATCCTACGAGCAGTACTTC | CASSQFLRDTPSYEQYF | few | TRBV23-1 | - | TRBJ2-7
TGTGCCATCAGTGAATTAGGGGGGAGTAACACCGGGGAGCTGTTTTTT | CAISELGGSNTGELFF | - | TRBV10-3 | - | TRBJ2-2
TGCGCCAGCAGCTTGGCCCTAGGGAAAGAGACCCAGTACTTC | CASSLALGKETQYF | few | TRBV5-1 | - | TRBJ2-5
TGTGCCAGCAGACTGGGGGCAGATACGCAGTATTTT | CASRLGADTQYF | - | TRBV5-5 | - | TRBJ2-3
TGTGCCAGCAGCTTGGGACAGCTTCTCGAGCAGTACTTC | CASSLGQLLEQYF | - | TRBV13 | TRBD1 | TRBJ2-7
TGTGCCAGCAGCCAAGCGGGACTAGCGGGAGGGCGAAATGAGCAGTTCTTC | CASSQAGLAGGRNEQFF | - | TRBV3-1 | TRBD2 | TRBJ2-1
TGTGCCACCAGCCAACCGGGACAGGGCGGTTGGCCCCAGCATTTT | CATSQPGQGGWPQHF | - | TRBV6-2/TRBV6-3 | TRBD1 | TRBJ1-5
TGTGCCAGCAGCGGAATGGGGGGGTACGAGCAGTACTTC | CASSGMGGYEQYF | - | TRBV7-6 | TRBD2 | TRBJ2-7
TGTGCCAGCAATCCTCCGGCAGGGTCGAGTGTCTACGAGCAGTACTTC | CASNPPAGSSVYEQYF | few | TRBV28 | - | TRBJ2-7
TGCGCCAGCAGTTACCGGGGACTAGCGGGGTCCGATGAGCAGTTCTTC | CASSYRGLAGSDEQFF | - | TRBV4-1 | TRBD2 | TRBJ2-1
TGCAGTGCTAGAGCCCAGCGGGAGGGCACAGATACGCAGTATTTT | CSARAQREGTDTQYF | - | TRBV20-1 | TRBD2 | TRBJ2-3
TGTGCCAGCAGCCAGTCGAGGGTCGGTGAGCAGTTCTTC | CASSQSRVGEQFF | - | TRBV14 | - | TRBJ2-1
TGTGCCTGGATTGCCAAAGGCACAGATACGCAGTATTTT | CAWIAKGTDTQYF | - | TRBV30 | - | TRBJ2-3
TGCAGTGCTAGAGGGCCAGCGGGAGAGACCCAGTACTTC | CSARGPAGETQYF | - | TRBV20-1 | - | TRBJ2-5
TGCGCCAGCAGCGTCCAGACAGGAGAGAACACTGAAGCTTTCTTT | CASSVQTGENTEAFF | few | TRBV5-1 | - | TRBJ1-1
TGTGCCAGTAGTGTTGCTAGCGGCAAAAACATTCAGTACTTC | CASSVASGKNIQYF | few | TRBV19 | TRBD2 | TRBJ2-4
TGTGCCAGCAGCTTACTACAGGGCAACACAGATACGCAGTATTTT | CASSLLQGNTDTQYF | few | TRBV7-8 | - | TRBJ2-3
TGTGCCACCAGTGACACCGGGACAACGAATGAAAAACTGTTTTTT | CATSDTGTTNEKLFF | - | TRBV24-1 | - | TRBJ1-4
TGCGCCAGCTCCCTCCAGACTCAGGGAAACCAGCCCCAGCATTTT | CASSLQTQGNQPQHF | - | TRBV4-1 | - | TRBJ1-5
TGTGCCAGCAGTTTTCATAGTAGGGAACCCTACAATGAGCAGTTCTTC | CASSFHSREPYNEQFF | few | TRBV28 | - | TRBJ2-1
TGTGCCAGCGTTCTCGCCGGGAAGAGCTCCTACGAGCAGTACTTC | CASVLAGKSSYEQYF | - | TRBV28 | - | TRBJ2-7
TGCGCCAGCAGCTTACCAGGCAGCACTGAAGCTTTCTTT | CASSLPGSTEAFF | few | TRBV5-1 | - | TRBJ1-1
TGTGCCAGCAGACGACAGGGCTCAGGCACTGAAGCTTTCTTT | CASRRQGSGTEAFF | few | TRBV12-3/TRBV12-4 | TRBD1 | TRBJ1-1
TGTGCCACGGCGGTGCGCTCTGGAAACACCATATATTTT | CATAVRSGNTIYF | few | TRBV15 | - | TRBJ1-3
TGCGCCAGCAGCTTACGGACTAGCGGGGTCTCCTACAATGAGCAGTTCTTC | CASSLRTSGVSYNEQFF | - | TRBV5-1 | TRBD2 | TRBJ2-1
TGCAGCGTCGGCCCTGGGGGGGACACTGAAGCTTTCTTT | CSVGPGGDTEAFF | few | TRBV29-1 | - | TRBJ1-1
TGCGCCAGCAGCCAAGGACAGGGTTCCGGGGAGCTGTTTTTT | CASSQGQGSGELFF | - | TRBV5-1 | TRBD1 | TRBJ2-2